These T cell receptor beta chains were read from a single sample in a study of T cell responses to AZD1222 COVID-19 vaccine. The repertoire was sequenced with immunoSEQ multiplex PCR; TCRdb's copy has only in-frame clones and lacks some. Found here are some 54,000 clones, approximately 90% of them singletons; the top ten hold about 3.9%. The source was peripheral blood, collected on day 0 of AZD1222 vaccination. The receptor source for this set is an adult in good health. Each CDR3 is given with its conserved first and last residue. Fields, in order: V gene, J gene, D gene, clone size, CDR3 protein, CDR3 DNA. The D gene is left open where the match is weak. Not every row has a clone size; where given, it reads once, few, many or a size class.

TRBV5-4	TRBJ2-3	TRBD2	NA	CASSLTSGGGPDTQYF	TGTGCCAGCAGCTTGACTAGCGGGGGAGGGCCAGATACGCAGTATTTT
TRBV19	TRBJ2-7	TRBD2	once	CASSPTSGGAAEQYF	TGTGCCAGTAGTCCGACTAGCGGGGGGGCCGCCGAGCAGTACTTC
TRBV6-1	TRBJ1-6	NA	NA	CASSEFRQNNSPLHF	TGTGCCAGCAGTGAATTCCGACAGAATAATTCACCCCTCCACTTT
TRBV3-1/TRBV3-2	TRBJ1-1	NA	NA	CASSQRSVNTEAFF	TGTGCCAGCAGCCAACGGTCGGTGAACACTGAAGCTTTCTTT
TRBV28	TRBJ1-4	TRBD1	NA	CASSLGQGDPEKLFF	TGTGCCAGCAGTTTAGGGCAGGGGGATCCTGAAAAACTGTTTTTT
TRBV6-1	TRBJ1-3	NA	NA	CASSESGGGNTIYF	TGTGCCAGCAGTGAATCGGGGGGCGGAAACACCATATATTTT
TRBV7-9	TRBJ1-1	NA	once	CASSLSGSEAFF	TGTGCCAGCAGCTTATCCGGGTCTGAAGCTTTCTTT
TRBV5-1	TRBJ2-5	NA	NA	CASSLVPRSEETQYF	TGCGCCAGCAGCTTGGTTCCTAGGAGTGAGGAGACCCAGTACTTC
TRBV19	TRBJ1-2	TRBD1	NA	CASSMGFDRVNGYTF	TGTGCCAGTAGTATGGGCTTCGACAGGGTGAATGGCTACACCTTC
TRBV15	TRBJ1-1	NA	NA	CATSRDQRGKAFF	TGTGCCACCAGCAGAGATCAGAGGGGGAAAGCTTTCTTT
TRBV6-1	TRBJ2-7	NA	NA	CASSEWGGPYEQYF	TGTGCCAGCAGTGAGTGGGGGGGGCCCTACGAGCAGTACTTC
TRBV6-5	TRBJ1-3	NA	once	CASSYRGESGNTIYF	TGTGCCAGCAGTTACAGGGGAGAATCTGGAAACACCATATATTTT
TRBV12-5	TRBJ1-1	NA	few	CASGGGNTEAFF	TGTGCTAGTGGCGGGGGTAACACTGAAGCTTTCTTT
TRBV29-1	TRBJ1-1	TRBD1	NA	CSVGDSLNTEAFF	TGCAGCGTCGGGGACAGTTTGAACACTGAAGCTTTCTTT
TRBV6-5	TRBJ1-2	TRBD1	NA	CASSMGQLYGYTF	TGTGCCAGCAGCATGGGACAGCTCTATGGCTACACCTTC
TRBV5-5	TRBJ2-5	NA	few	CASTPVGFVGTQYF	TGTGCCAGCACCCCCGTTGGGTTTGTGGGGACCCAGTACTTC
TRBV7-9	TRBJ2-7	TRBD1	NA	CASGDRGLYEQYF	TGTGCCAGCGGGGACAGGGGTTTGTACGAGCAGTACTTC
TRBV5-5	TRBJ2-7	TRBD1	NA	CASSLVSTGISYEQYF	TGTGCCAGCAGCTTGGTGTCGACAGGGATCTCCTACGAGCAGTACTTC
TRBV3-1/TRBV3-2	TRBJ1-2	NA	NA	CASSPDPNYGYTF	TGTGCCAGCAGCCCGGACCCGAATTATGGCTACACCTTC
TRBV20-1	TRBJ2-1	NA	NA	CSASRSGPNEQFF	TGCAGTGCTAGTCGTAGTGGGCCCAATGAGCAGTTCTTC
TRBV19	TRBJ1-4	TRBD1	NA	CASSNRGGEKLFF	TGTGCCAGTAGTAACAGGGGCGGTGAAAAACTGTTTTTT
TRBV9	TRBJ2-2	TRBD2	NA	CASSVEGLAGAGELFF	TGTGCCAGCAGCGTAGAGGGGCTAGCGGGGGCCGGGGAGCTGTTTTTT
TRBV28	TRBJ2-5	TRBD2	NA	CASSLGGGAETQYF	TGTGCCAGCAGTTTGGGCGGGGGGGCGGAGACCCAGTACTTC
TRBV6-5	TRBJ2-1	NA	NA	CASSSDGRYNEQFF	TGTGCCAGCAGTTCCGATGGGCGCTACAATGAGCAGTTCTTC
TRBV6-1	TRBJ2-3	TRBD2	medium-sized	CASSELAGGPDTQYF	TGTGCCAGCAGTGAACTAGCGGGGGGGCCAGATACGCAGTATTTT